What follows is one T cell receptor beta chain and its context. Antigen: not known. Orbital computed tomography and thyroid ultrasound, along with TRAb, serum thyroxine and clinical symptoms, underpinned diagnosis. PBMCs originated in about 9.8 ml of fresh peripheral blood. Per germline, CDR1 KGHDR and CDR2 SFDVKD. V gave up 9 bases and J gave up 0 bases, with 14 bases separating them. The CDR3 has 15 amino acids. The data were obtained in a study of Graves' ophthalmopathy and Graves' hyperthyroidism. Overall study context: Before any treatment, peripheral blood was taken at the initial diagnosis. Points from the study as a whole: Most clonotypes expanded in thyroid above 0.001 frequency were present in blood too.

The sequenced template was RNA, covering the TCR beta CDR3 region. The first-round RT-PCR employed HTBI primers together with the Qiagen OneStep RT-PCR kit. A multiplex PCR was then performed as the second round. In TCRdb, the multiplex PCR reads were re-called with MiXCR into one record per CDR3 protein. The table lists just over 600,000 distinct CDR3 sequences, approximately 22% of them singletons, with roughly 6.9% in the top ten. This receptor was identified in a woman between 18 and 29 years old with stable Graves' hyperthyroidism. Some clones in this sample may be carry-over from other donors' samples. The sample consisted of peripheral blood. The chain employs TRBV24-1 and TRBJ1-5; the D is unclear. The CDR3 bases are TGTGCCACCGCACCTTCGGATTATAGCAATCAGCCCCAGCATTTT. Its translation is CATAPSDYSNQPQHF.